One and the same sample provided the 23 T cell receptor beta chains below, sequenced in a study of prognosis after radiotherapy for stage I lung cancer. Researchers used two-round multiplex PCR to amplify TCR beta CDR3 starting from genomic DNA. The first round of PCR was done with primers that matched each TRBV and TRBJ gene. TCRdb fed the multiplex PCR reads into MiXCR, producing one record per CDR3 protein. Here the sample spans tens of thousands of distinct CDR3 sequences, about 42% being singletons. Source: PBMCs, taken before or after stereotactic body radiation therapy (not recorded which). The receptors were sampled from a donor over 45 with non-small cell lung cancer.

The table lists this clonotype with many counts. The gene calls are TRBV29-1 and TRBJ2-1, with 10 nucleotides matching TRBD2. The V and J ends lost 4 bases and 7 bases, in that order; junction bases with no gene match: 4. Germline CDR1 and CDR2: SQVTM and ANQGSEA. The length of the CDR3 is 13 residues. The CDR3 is CSVALAGPNEQFF. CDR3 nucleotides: TGCAGCGTTGCACTAGCGGGACCGAATGAGCAGTTCTTC.

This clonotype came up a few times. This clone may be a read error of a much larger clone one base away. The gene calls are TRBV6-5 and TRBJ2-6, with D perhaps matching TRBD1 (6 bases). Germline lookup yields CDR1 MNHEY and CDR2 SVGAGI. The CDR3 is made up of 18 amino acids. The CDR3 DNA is TGTGCCAGCAGTTACCCACAGGGTAGGGGCTCTGGGTCCAACGTCCTGACTTTC. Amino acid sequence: CASSYPQGRGSGSNVLTF.

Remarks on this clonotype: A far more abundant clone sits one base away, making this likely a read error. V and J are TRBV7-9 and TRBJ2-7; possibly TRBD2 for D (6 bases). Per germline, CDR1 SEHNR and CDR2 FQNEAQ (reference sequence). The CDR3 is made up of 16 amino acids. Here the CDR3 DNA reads TGTGCCAGCAGCTTGTCAGCTGGGAGGCTTACCTACGATCAGTACTTC. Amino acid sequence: CASSLSAGRLTYDQYF.

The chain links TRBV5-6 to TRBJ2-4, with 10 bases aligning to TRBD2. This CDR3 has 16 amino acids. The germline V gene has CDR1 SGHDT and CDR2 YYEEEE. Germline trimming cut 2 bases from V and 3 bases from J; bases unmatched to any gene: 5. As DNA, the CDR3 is TGTGCCAGCAGCTTTGGAAGCGGGAGGGGCAAAAACATTCAGTACTTC. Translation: CASSFGSGRGKNIQYF.

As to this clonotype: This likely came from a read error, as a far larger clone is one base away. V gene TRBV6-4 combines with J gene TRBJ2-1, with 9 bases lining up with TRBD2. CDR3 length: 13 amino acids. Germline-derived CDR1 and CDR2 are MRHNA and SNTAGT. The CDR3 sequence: CVTTGTSLGEQFF. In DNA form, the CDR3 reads TGTGTCACCACCGGGACTAGCTTGGGTGAGCAGTTCTTC.

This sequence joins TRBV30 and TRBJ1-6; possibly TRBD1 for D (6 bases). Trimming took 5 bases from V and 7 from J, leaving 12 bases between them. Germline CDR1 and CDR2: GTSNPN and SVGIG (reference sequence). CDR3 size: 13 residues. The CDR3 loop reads CAWQTGLNSPLHF. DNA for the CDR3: TGTGCCTGGCAGACAGGATTGAATTCACCCCTCCACTTT.

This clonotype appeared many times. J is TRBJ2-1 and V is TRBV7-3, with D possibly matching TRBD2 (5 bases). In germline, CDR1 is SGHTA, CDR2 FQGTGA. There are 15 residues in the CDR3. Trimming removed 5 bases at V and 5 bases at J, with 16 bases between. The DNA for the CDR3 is TGTGCCAGCAGCCCCTCTACGGCGGGTCACAATGAGCAGTTCTTC. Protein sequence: CASSPSTAGHNEQFF.

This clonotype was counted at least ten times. CDR3 amino acids: CASSKQATNEKLFF. The CDR3 DNA is TGCGCCAGCAGCAAACAAGCAACTAATGAAAAACTGTTTTTT. This chain links TRBV4-1 with TRBJ1-4, with D hard to call. Trimming took off 5 bases at V and 0 bases at J, with 7 bases between the two ends. From germline, CDR1 is MGHRA and CDR2 YSYEKL. This CDR3 has 14 amino acids.

CDR3 DNA: TGCGCCAGCAGCACAGGACTAGCGGAAAACACCGGGGAGCTGTTTTTT. Protein: CASSTGLAENTGELFF. The V call is TRBV5-1, the J call TRBJ2-2; 10 bases agree with TRBD2. The CDR3 runs to 16 residues. Germline V lookup: CDR1 SGHRS, CDR2 YFSETQ. Unmatched junction bases numbered 5, after V lost 4 bases and J lost 2 bases.

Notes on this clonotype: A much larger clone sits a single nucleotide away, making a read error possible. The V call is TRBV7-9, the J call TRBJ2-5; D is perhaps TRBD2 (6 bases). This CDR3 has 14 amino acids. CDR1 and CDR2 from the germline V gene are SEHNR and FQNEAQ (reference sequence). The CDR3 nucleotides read TGTGCCAGCAGCCTCCGGGAGCTTGAGGAGACCAAGTACTTC. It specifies CASSLRELEETKYF.

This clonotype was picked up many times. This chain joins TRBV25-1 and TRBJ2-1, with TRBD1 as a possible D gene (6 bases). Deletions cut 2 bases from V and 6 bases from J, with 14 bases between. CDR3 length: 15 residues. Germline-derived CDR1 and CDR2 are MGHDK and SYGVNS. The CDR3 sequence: CASSEAGAGRNEQFF. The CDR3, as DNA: TGTGCCAGCAGTGAAGCAGGGGCTGGACGCAATGAGCAGTTCTTC.

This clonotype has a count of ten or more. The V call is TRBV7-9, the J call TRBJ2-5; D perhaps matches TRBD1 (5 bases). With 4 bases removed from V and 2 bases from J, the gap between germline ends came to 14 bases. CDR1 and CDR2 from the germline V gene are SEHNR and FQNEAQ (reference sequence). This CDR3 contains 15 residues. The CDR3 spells CASSSPGHGQETQYF. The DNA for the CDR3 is TGTGCCAGCAGCTCCCCTGGACACGGACAAGAGACCCAGTACTTC.

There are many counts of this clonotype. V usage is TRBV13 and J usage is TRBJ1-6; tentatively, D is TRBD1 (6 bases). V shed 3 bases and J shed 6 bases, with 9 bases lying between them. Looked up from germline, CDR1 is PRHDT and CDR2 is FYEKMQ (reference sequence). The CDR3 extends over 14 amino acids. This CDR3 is CASSLTGPNSPLHF. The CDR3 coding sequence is TGTGCCAGCAGCTTGACAGGCCCTAATTCACCCCTCCACTTT. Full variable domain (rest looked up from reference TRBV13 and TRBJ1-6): AAGVIQSPRHLIKEKRETATLKCYPIPRHDTVYWYQQGPGQDPQFLISFYEKMQSDKGSIPDRFSAQQFSDYHSELNMSSLELGDSALYFCASSLTGPNSPLHFGNGTRLTVT.

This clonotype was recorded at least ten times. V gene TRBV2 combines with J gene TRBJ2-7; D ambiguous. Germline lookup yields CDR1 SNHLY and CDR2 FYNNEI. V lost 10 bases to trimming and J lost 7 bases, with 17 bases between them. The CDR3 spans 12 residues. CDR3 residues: CATSGLTREQYF. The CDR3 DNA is TGTGCCACTTCTGGGCTTACGCGGGAGCAGTACTTC.

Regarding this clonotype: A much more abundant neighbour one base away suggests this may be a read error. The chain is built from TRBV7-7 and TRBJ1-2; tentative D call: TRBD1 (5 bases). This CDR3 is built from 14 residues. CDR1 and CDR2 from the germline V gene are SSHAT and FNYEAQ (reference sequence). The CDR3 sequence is CASSSTGFSYGYTF. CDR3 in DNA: TGTGCTAGCAGTAGTACAGGATTCTCCTATGGCTACACCTTC.

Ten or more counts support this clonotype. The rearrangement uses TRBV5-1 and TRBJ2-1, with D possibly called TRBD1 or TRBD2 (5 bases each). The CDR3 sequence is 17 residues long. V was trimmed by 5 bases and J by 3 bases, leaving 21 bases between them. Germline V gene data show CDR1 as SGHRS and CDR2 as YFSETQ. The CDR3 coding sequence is TGCGCCAGCAGACCCTCTCGGGCAGGGAGCGGCTACAATGAGCAGTTCTTC. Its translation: CASRPSRAGSGYNEQFF.

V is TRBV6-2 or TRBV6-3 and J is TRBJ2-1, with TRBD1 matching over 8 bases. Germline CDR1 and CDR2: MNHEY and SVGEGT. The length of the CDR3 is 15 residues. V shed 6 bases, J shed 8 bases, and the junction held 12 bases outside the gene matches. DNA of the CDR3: TGTGCCAGCAGCTTCGTGACAGGGGTAAACTATGAGCAGTTCTTC. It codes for CASSFVTGVNYEQFF.

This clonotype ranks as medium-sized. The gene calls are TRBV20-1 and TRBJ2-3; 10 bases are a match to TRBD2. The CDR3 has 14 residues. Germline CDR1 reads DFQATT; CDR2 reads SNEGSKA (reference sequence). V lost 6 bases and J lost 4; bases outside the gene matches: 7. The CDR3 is CSATLAGASDTQYF. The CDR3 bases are TGCAGTGCAACCCTAGCGGGAGCCTCAGATACGCAGTATTTT.

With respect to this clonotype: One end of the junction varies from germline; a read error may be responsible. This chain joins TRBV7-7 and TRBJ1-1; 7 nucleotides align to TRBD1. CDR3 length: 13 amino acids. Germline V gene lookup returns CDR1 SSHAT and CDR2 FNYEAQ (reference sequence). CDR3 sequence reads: CASSTDRDTEAFF. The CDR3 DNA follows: TGTGCTAGCAGCACCGACAGGGACACTGAAGCTTTCTTT. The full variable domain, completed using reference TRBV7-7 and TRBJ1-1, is GAGVSQSPRYKVTKRGQDVTLRCDPISSHATLYWYQQALGQGPEFLTYFNYEAQPDKSGLPSDRFSAERPEGSISTLTIQRTEQRDSAMYRCASSTDRDTEAFFGQGTRLTVV.

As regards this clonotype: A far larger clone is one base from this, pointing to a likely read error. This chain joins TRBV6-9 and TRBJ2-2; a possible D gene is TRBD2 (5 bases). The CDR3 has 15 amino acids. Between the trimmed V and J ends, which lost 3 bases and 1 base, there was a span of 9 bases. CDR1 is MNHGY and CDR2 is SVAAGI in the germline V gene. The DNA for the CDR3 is TGTGCCAGCAGTTACCTCCGGGAGAACACCGGGGAGCTGTTTTTT. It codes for CASSYLRENTGELFF.

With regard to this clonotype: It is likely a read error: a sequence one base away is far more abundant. The CDR3 reads CASSSKRGYSPLHF. The CDR3 bases are TGTGCCAGCAGTTCAAAAAGGGGTTATTCACCCCTCCACTTT. The chain carries TRBV6-9 and TRBJ1-6, with D possibly being TRBD1 (5 bases). CDR3 length: 14 residues. Germline CDR1 is MNHGY and CDR2 is SVAAGI. The ends were cut back, 4 bases at V and 8 bases at J, with 12 bases in the middle.

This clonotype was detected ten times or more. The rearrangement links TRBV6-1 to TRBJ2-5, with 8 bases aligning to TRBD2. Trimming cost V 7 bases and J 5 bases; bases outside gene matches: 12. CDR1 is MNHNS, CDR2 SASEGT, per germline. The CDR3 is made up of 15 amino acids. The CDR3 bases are TGTGCCAGCATTTCCCCGGGACTAGTATTGGAGACCCAGTACTTC. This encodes CASISPGLVLETQYF.

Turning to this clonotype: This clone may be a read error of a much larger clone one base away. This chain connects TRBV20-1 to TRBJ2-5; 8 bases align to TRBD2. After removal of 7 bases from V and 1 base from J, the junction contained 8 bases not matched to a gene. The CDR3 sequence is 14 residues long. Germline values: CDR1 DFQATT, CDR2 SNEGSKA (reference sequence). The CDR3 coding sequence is TGCAGTGTTGGGGTAGCGGGGCTCCAAGAGACCCAGTACTTC. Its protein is CSVGVAGLQETQYF.